What follows is one TCR beta chain and its context. This specimen comes from a study of CD8+ T cells in alopecia areata. Study in general: A regimen of oral tofacitinib, 5 to 10 mg twice daily, was given to treated patients.

Alopecia areata patients gave lesional scalp punch biopsies and peripheral blood samples. Germline lookup yields CDR1 GTSNPN and CDR2 SVGIG (reference sequence). The CDR3 is 11 residues long. Trimming cost V 7 bases and J 6 bases; bases outside gene matches: 6. Following RNA extraction, reverse transcription yielded cDNA that acted as the sequencing template. Profiled with immunoSEQ multiplex PCR; TCRdb holds only in-frame clones, not every one. Of approximately 61,000 clones listed, around 96% are singletons. The chain employs TRBV30 and TRBJ2-7; 7 nucleotides agree with TRBD2. This clonotype originated in a human donor with alopecia areata. The sample was CD8+ T cells sorted from blood, taken at week 0. CDR3 bases: TGTGCCTCCTGGGGGGGTGCCGAGCAGTACTTC. Protein sequence: CASWGGAEQYF.